This TCR beta chain derives from a study of beta chain features in type 1 diabetes (dated 2018 in TCRdb). About the study as a whole: Mean age, gender distribution, total cell number and subset yield were not different between patients and healthy donors. Whereas all 30 or so donors provided naive and central memory subsets, regulatory and stem cell-like memory subsets were isolated from just 8 patients and roughly eight healthy donors. A total of around 110,000,000 sorted cells were examined across all samples, and a strong correlation was observed between cell number per subset and RNA yield. In the study, TCRB repertoires of sorted circulating CD4+ T cell subsets from recently diagnosed type 1 diabetes patients were compared with those of matched healthy donors.

As concerns this clone: No cognate antigen has been identified for it. Base qualities are not recorded, but no much larger clone differs from it by a single base.

What the work shows at the level of the full study, not this receptor alone: Because cDNA was sequenced instead of genomic DNA, activated cells with high expression could be over-represented, although the groups did not differ in activation or CD3 levels. Because the HLA sub-analyses included only small numbers of individuals, any influence of HLA type on TCRB rearrangement was left unresolved. Naive, central memory and regulatory TCRB repertoires appeared to be more similar among patients than among healthy donors. Fewer insertions and more nucleotide deletions at VDJ recombination sites were observed in patients with type 1 diabetes, implying thymic rearrangement abnormalities. Type 1 diabetes patients showed a moderate but significant shortening of TCRB CDR3 length in all four CD4+ subsets. PCR might favor shorter templates, but patient and control samples were amplified and corrected together, so any skew would affect both groups equally.

The entire isolated RNA was reverse transcribed using the High Capacity cDNA Reverse Transcription Kit, and thus expressed TCRB transcripts were sequenced. Deep immunoSEQ sequencing was applied to naive, central memory and regulatory T cell samples, giving an average of about 3.6 million total reads per sample. After sorted cells were lysed in RLT buffer, RNA was extracted with DNase-treated RNeasy Micro or Mini kits, with the choice depending on cell number. To prevent cross-contamination, every cell subset was processed on its own, while patient and healthy donor samples were processed together. The immunoSEQ multiplex PCR was used to amplify TCRB sequences from cDNA, yielding 87-bp fragments that span the CDR3 region. The amplicons were sequenced using the Illumina HiSeq platform. The paper's processing steps were these. Synthetic template baselines were used to correct PCR bias computationally, reads within Hamming distance 2 were collapsed, and singletons that could not be merged were discarded. Reads were aligned to IMGT to assign V, D and J genes, CDR3 length, and insertions or deletions at six rearrangement sites. Within each subset, clonotype counts were normalized to sorted cell number, after which true diversity and Gini coefficients were computed with the tcR R package. The overlap coefficient, calculated on TCRB nucleotide sequences, was used to quantify repertoire sharing. Out-of-frame TCRB sequences from naive cells were analyzed to stand in for the pre-selection repertoire. TCRdb holds this immuneACCESS table with in-frame rearrangements only. Some clones are missing; in checked studies, unresolved V genes explain under half, and the rest has no known cause. That table gives V, J and clone size, and the DNA gave D and trimming. This sample has 550,000 to 850,000 clones in its table, and roughly an eighth of those were observed once. Around 0.022% of the sample is taken by the ten largest.

Each donor gave one peripheral blood draw, roughly 110 mL on average, collected into heparinised tubes. A BD FACSAria II and a panel including CD45RO, CCR7, CD25, CD127, CD95 and CD27 were used to sort naive, central memory, regulatory and stem cell-like memory CD4+ T cells. A purity above 98% was achieved for all sorted populations. PBMCs were isolated immediately by Lymphoprep density gradient centrifugation and stained directly without culture. So that batch effects would be minimized, each experiment stained and sorted samples in pairs, pairing one healthy donor with one patient. From the cysteine up to the phenylalanine, the CDR3 has a length of 15 residues. The CDR3 DNA has 45 bases and is translated from base 1. V and J lose 1 base and 8 bases, and a span of 14 bases separates them. CDR1 SGHTA and CDR2 FQGNSA were looked up in the germline V gene.

The rearranged chain carries TRBV7-2 and TRBJ1-4; no D gene call is confident. The specimen sequenced was naive CD4+ T cells from blood. The cell subset or site label for this specimen denotes: true naive CD4+ T cells. This TCR was sampled from a man aged 18 to 30 with type 1 diabetes. Here the CDR3 is given as CASSLGGQAGEKLFF. The DNA sequence is given as TGTGCCAGCAGCTTAGGTGGTCAGGCGGGGGAAAAACTGTTTTTT.